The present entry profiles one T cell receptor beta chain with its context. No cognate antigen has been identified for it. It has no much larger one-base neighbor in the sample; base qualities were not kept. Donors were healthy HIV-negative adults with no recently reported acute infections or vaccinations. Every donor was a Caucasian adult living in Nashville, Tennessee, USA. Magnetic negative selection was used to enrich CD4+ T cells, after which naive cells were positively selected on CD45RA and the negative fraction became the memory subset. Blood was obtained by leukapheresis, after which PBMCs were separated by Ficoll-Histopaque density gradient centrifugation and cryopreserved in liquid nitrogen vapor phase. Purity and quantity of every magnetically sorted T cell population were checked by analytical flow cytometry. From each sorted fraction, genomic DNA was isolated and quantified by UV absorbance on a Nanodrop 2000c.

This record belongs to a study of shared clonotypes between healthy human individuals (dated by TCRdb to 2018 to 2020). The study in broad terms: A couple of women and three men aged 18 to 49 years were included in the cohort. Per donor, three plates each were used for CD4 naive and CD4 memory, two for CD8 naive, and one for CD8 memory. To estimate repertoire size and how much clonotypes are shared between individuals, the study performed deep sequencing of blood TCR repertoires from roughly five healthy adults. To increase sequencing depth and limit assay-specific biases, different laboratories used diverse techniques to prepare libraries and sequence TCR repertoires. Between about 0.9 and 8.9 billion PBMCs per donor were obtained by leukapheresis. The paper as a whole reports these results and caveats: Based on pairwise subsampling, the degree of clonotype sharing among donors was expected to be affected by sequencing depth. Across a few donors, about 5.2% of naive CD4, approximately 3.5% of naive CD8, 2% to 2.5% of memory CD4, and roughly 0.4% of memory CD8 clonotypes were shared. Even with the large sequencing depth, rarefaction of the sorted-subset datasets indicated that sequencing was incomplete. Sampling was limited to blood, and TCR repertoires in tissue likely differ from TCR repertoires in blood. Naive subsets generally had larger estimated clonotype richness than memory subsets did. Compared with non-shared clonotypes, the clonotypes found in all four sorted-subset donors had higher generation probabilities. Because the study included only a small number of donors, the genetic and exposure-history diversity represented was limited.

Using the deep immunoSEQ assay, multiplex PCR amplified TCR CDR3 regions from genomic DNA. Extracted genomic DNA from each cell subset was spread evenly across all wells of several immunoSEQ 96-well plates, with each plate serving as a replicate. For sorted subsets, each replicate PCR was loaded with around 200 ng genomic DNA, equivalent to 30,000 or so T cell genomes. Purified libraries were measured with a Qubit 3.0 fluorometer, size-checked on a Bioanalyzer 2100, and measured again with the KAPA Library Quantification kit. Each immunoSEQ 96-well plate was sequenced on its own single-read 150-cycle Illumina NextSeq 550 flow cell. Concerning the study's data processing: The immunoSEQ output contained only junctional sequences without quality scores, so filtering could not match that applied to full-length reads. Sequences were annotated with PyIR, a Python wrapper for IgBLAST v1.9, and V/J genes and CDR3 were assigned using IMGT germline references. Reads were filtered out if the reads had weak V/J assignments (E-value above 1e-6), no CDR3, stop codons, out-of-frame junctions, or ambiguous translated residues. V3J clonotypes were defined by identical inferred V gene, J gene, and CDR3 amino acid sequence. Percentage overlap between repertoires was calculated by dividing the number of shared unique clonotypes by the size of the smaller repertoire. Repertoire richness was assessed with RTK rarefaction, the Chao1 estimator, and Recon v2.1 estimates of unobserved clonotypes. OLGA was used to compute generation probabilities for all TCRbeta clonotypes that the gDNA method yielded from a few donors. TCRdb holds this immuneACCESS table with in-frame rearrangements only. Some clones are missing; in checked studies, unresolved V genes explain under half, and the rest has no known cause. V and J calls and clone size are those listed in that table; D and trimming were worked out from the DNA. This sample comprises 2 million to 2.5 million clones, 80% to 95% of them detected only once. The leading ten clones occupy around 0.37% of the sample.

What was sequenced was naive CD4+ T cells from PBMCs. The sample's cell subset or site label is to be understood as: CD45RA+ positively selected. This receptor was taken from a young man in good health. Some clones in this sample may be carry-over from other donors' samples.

The CDR3 sequence is CASSVGRGSSYNEQFF. The DNA is TGTGCCAGCAGCGTAGGAAGGGGTTCCTCCTACAATGAGCAGTTCTTC. The chain links TRBV9 with TRBJ2-1; D gene: possibly TRBD1, on 5 matching bases. CDR3 length: 16 amino acids, cysteine to phenylalanine. This entry keeps only the CDR3 DNA: 48 bases, framed from base 1. V is shortened by 0 bases, J by 0 bases, and the region joining them spans 10 bases. CDR1 is given as SGDLS and CDR2 as YYNGEE, both from the germline V gene.